Listed below are T cell receptor beta chains from one sample, sequenced in a study of blood T cell repertoires in COVID-19. Generated by immunoSEQ multiplex PCR, the TCRdb table keeps only in-frame clones and is missing some. Of 250,000 or so clones in the sample, around four fifths were seen once. The sequencing sample was made of peripheral blood. The receptor set was obtained from a woman of 80 years or more with acute or convalescent COVID-19. Both conserved end residues are part of each CDR3. The order of the fields is V gene, D gene, J gene, clone size, CDR3 DNA, CDR3 protein. D genes are given only for firm matches. Clone sizes are given selectively: once, few, many, or a class where the clone is expanded.

TRBV27	TRBD1	TRBJ1-2	.	TGTGCCAGCAGTCGGACAGGAGCCTTTCGTGGCTGCACCTTC	CASSRTGAFRGCTF
TRBV6-6	.	TRBJ2-5	.	TGTGCCAGCAGTCGACGGGAGCAAGAGACCCAGTACTTC	CASSRREQETQYF
TRBV5-1	TRBD2	TRBJ2-3	.	TGCGCCAGCAGCCTCATAGCGGGAGGGGCAGATACGCAGTATTTT	CASSLIAGGADTQYF
TRBV10-3	TRBD1	TRBJ1-6	.	TGTGCCATCAGGGGGTTCCGGGACAGTTCACCCCTCCACTTT	CAIRGFRDSSPLHF
TRBV5-6	TRBD1	TRBJ1-4	once	TGTGCCAGCAGCTTTTGGCAGGGGGATGAAAAACTGTTTTTT	CASSFWQGDEKLFF
TRBV6-1	.	TRBJ2-7	.	TGTGCCAGCAGCCGGTTGCTTTACGAGCAGTACTTC	CASSRLLYEQYF
TRBV29-1	TRBD1	TRBJ1-2	.	TGCAGCGTTGAGGGACAGGCGGGCTATGGCTACACCTTC	CSVEGQAGYGYTF
TRBV28	TRBD1	TRBJ1-6	.	TGTGCCAGCAGTTTACAACTTTCCGGGACAGACACCCCTTCTTTTAATTCACCCCTCCACTTT	CASSLQLSGTDTPSFNSPLHF
TRBV18	.	TRBJ1-4	.	TGTGCCAGCTCACCCGGAGCGTGGGCTAATGAAAAACTGTTTTTT	CASSPGAWANEKLFF
TRBV28	TRBD1	TRBJ1-5	.	TGTGCCAGCCTAGACCAGACAGGGAGCAATCAGCCCCAGCATTTT	CASLDQTGSNQPQHF
TRBV28	.	TRBJ1-1	.	TGTGCCAGCAGTATGATCGGGGCGGGGGACACTGAAGCTTTCTTT	CASSMIGAGDTEAFF
TRBV18	TRBD1	TRBJ1-4	.	TGTGCCAGCTCACCAAAGACAGGGGGAGTAGCTAATGAAAAACTGTTTTTT	CASSPKTGGVANEKLFF
TRBV3-1/TRBV3-2	TRBD1	TRBJ2-7	.	TGTGCCAGCAGCCGACCCGGGACAGAGGCCTACGAGCAGTACTTC	CASSRPGTEAYEQYF
TRBV24-1	TRBD2	TRBJ2-1	.	TGTGCCACCAGTGATGCCGGACTAGCATTATCCTACAATGAGCAGTTCTTC	CATSDAGLALSYNEQFF
TRBV9	TRBD2	TRBJ2-5	.	TGTGCCAGCAGCGTAGGACTAGCGGGGAAAGAGACCCAGTACTTC	CASSVGLAGKETQYF
TRBV5-4	.	TRBJ2-3	once	TGTGCCAGCAGTCCCTATAGAGATACGCAGTATTTT	CASSPYRDTQYF
TRBV4-1	.	TRBJ2-7	.	TGCGCCAGCAGCCAAACCCTAAACTACAGGGACTCCTACGAGCAGTACTTC	CASSQTLNYRDSYEQYF
TRBV7-8	.	TRBJ1-2	.	TGTGCCAGCAGCTTTGATGGCAGGGCCGACTATGGCTACACCTTC	CASSFDGRADYGYTF
TRBV7-9	.	TRBJ1-4	.	TGTGCCAGCAGCTTAACAGGGTTAAATGAAAAACTGTTTTTT	CASSLTGLNEKLFF
TRBV19	.	TRBJ2-7	.	TGTGCCAGTAGTATAGCGGGCGGGGACCACTCCTACGAGCAGTACTTC	CASSIAGGDHSYEQYF
TRBV28	TRBD2	TRBJ2-1	.	TGTGCCAGCAGTTTATCGAGCCGGACTAGCTTGAATGAGCAGTTCTTC	CASSLSSRTSLNEQFF
TRBV9	.	TRBJ2-3	.	TGTGCCAGCAGCGTCCCTGTCACTTGGAGCACAGATACGCAGTATTTT	CASSVPVTWSTDTQYF
TRBV18	.	TRBJ1-1	once	TGTGCCAGCTCATCCACCGGCGCAGGTGAAGCTTTCTTT	CASSSTGAGEAFF
TRBV21-1	.	TRBJ1-4	.	TGTGCCAGCAGCAAAAGAGGGTGGCAGCTTAATGAAAAACTGTTTTTT	CASSKRGWQLNEKLFF
TRBV6-2/TRBV6-3	.	TRBJ2-7	.	TGTGCCAGCAGTTATCCCGGGACAACTTACGAGCAGTACTTC	CASSYPGTTYEQYF
TRBV7-2	TRBD1	TRBJ1-3	few	TGTGCCAGCAGCTTTGGACAGGGCCACGGAAACACCATATATTTT	CASSFGQGHGNTIYF
TRBV6-5	.	TRBJ1-6	few	TGTGCCACTGAACAGGGACTATCCAATTCACCCCTCCACTTT	CATEQGLSNSPLHF
TRBV2	TRBD1	TRBJ1-3	once	TGTGCCAGCACTCAATTGGACAGGGGGCCCGGAAACACCATATATTTT	CASTQLDRGPGNTIYF
TRBV7-9	.	TRBJ2-3	.	TGTGCCAGCAGCCTGACCCGGAGGGGCGGCACAGATACGCAGTATTTT	CASSLTRRGGTDTQYF
TRBV6-5	TRBD1	TRBJ1-6	.	TGTGCCAGCTCGCGGGACAGAGCAAGGGGTTCACCCCTCCACTTT	CASSRDRARGSPLHF
TRBV11-2	TRBD1	TRBJ2-7	.	TGTGCCAGCAGCCGGGGACAGGCGTTCGGCGAGCAGTACTTC	CASSRGQAFGEQYF